The present entry profiles one TCR beta chain with its context. Its antigen remains unknown. Profiling relied on immunoSEQ multiplex PCR, and the TCRdb table lists in-frame clones only, not all of them. The sample shows about 350,000 clones, 86% of them seen only once. This record belongs to a study of Ad26.COV2.S vaccination and SARS-CoV-2 variants. In the study overall: Ad26.COV2.S, an intramuscular injection, was given once or twice 56 days apart.

Treatment indicated: roughly 19 received Ad26.COV2.S at low or high dose, single or two shots; 5 received placebo; per-sample allocation not given. Day 63 after the first injection of vaccine or placebo was the sampling time. Study-level findings and limits: Vaccinees reportedly had broad spike-specific CD8+ and CD4+ T cell responses.

The CDR3 is 13 residues long. With 0 bases removed from V and 7 bases from J, the gap between germline ends came to 9 bases. Germline V CDR1 and CDR2: LGHNA, YSLEER. The source of this sequence is a person between 18 and 65 years old who received the Ad26.COV2.S COVID-19 vaccine or a placebo. The sequences come from peripheral blood, collected in a trial of Ad26.COV2.S vaccine versus placebo. The chain employs TRBV4-3 and TRBJ1-1; a weak D match, TRBD1 (5 bases). CDR3 nucleotides: TGCGCCAGCAGCCAAGATTGGGGCTATGAAGCTTTCTTT. Its translation is CASSQDWGYEAFF.